This T cell receptor (beta chain) was captured in a study of T cells in Graves' hyperthyroidism and ophthalmopathy. Notes on the study in general: Among thyroid clonotypes expanded above 0.001, most also appeared in blood. A model of 13 V-J features distinguished ophthalmopathy from stable hyperthyroidism.

Note on this clonotype: The target antigen is unknown.

A patient was excluded if there was uncontrolled infection, other autoimmune disease, pregnancy or lactation. CDR3 length: 9 residues. CDR1 and CDR2 (germline): SGHVS, FQNEAQ. Trimming left V 5 bases short and J 13 bases short, with 8 bases between. Amplification targeted TCR beta CDR3 regions from RNA transcripts. HTBI primers were the set used in a first-round RT-PCR of the TCR CDR3. One entry per CDR3 protein results from TCRdb running MiXCR on the multiplex PCR reads. The sample holds around 240,000 distinct CDR3 sequences, less than 15% seen once. This TCR derives from a woman aged 40 to 50 with Graves' hyperthyroidism that later progressed to Graves' ophthalmopathy. Sequences were obtained from blood. This chain links TRBV7-8 with TRBJ1-1; unclear D gene. In nucleotides, the CDR3 is TGTGCCAGCAGCCCACGGGGTTTCTTT. Its translation is CASSPRGFF.